This is a list of T cell receptor beta chains from one sample in a study of CD8 T cell repertoires and HIV-1 epitope variants. Produced via immunoSEQ multiplex PCR; TCRdb's table is partial and in-frame only. This sample has about 5,600 clones, with about 70% found just once. Their specific antigens are unknown. The sequenced material came from cultured CD8+ T cells derived from PBMCs. These receptors were obtained from a male donor with HIV. Both conserved end residues are part of each CDR3. Only part of the rows carry a size: once, few, many, or a class if the clone is expanded.

CDR3 length,clone size,V gene,CDR3 protein
15,-,TRBV19,CASSMSFVGTDTQYF
13,once,TRBV4-3,CASSPRTGFEQYF
17,-,TRBV4-1,CASSRSLDGSSYNEQFF
14,-,TRBV6-5,CASSYQGGSGGYTF
16,-,TRBV6-5,CASSYSTGAGANVLTF
13,once,TRBV19,CASSIGTGGEQFF
14,medium-sized,TRBV2,CASSDRDRGLGYTF
14,-,TRBV7-8,CASSHTGGSYEQYF
16,once,TRBV6-5,CASSYSTGTSTDTQYF
16,few,TRBV4-3,CASSQDAGDSNQPQHF
14,-,TRBV9,CASSVGGGGYEQYF
13,few,TRBV28,CASSLFEGAEAFF
15,-,TRBV28,CASSKRGGSSYGYTF
13,-,TRBV5-1,CASSGGTNYGYTF
17,-,TRBV7-8,CASSLVIGRSSYNEQFF
20,-,TRBV5-1,CASSFLQVFREPGLAGELFF
12,few,TRBV5-1,CASSSAGYEQYF
13,once,TRBV27,CASSLTVGETQYF
15,-,TRBV4-2,CASSQAVAGNYGYTF
14,-,TRBV4-2,CASSRGLAAYEQYF
15,-,TRBV21-1,CASSRLADGYTEAFF
14,-,TRBV28,CASSPSGQGNTIYF
16,-,TRBV5-1,CASRPAGQGMNTEAFF
12,-,TRBV10-1,CASSDVAYEQYF
15,-,TRBV5-4,CASSPARGAMDTQYF
15,few,TRBV9,CASSEGFWNTGELFF
16,-,TRBV28,CASSFPSLTSGETQYF
13,-,TRBV5-6,CASRLAFYNEQFF
14,once,TRBV7-8,CASSFEESQETQYF
13,-,TRBV5-1,CASSLVPVSEAFF
17,-,TRBV6-1,CASSEVDGRVLRQPQHF
14,-,TRBV5-1,CASSFSGGTGELFF
11,-,TRBV7-9,CASSGQETQYF
15,-,TRBV7-2,CASSSRTGIVYEQYF
16,-,TRBV23-1,CASSRAMGRGSSEQYF
13,few,TRBV7-6,CASSLLSLDTQYF
14,-,TRBV7-6,CASSFSETNEKLFF